This T cell receptor beta chain was sequenced during a study of beta chain features in type 1 diabetes. Comment on this clone: Antigen unknown.

Via CD45RO/CCR7/CD25/CD127/CD95/CD27, cells of the CD4+ naive, central memory, regulatory and stem cell-like memory subsets were sorted. Points from the study as a whole: In patients and controls equally, PCR might favor templates that are shorter.

This CDR3 region has 14 residues. Germline CDR1 KGHSH, CDR2 LQKENI. The V end was cut by 6 bases, the J end by 4 bases, with 15 bases between. Since all of the isolated RNA was reverse transcribed, expressed TCRB transcripts were what got sequenced. The table came from immunoSEQ multiplex PCR; TCRdb's copy has only in-frame clones and leaves some out. The table records about 360,000 clones, around 12% of them present only once. This sequence was found in a young man in good health. Sequencing used naive CD4+ T cells from blood. The rearrangement uses TRBV18 and TRBJ1-2; tentative D call: TRBD1 (5 bases). This chain's CDR3 is CASSPTVGGYGYTF. Here the CDR3 DNA reads TGTGCCAGCTCCCCAACGGTGGGGGGCTATGGCTACACCTTC.